Here is one T cell receptor beta chain with its context. Its antigen is not yet known. No quality values exist for individual bases; no much larger clone is one base distant. From cysteine to phenylalanine, the CDR3 is 15 amino acids long. The CDR3 DNA has 45 bases and is translated from base 1. The junction shows trimming of 2 bases on V and 2 bases on J, plus 12 bases between the germline ends. CDR1 and CDR2 were assigned from the germline V gene as SGHRS and YFSETQ. In the paper's terms, the treatment or condition label means: roughly ten-day PBMC culture with coronavirus spike peptide pools or control peptides (ViraFEST assay). The ViraFEST assay was used in the study, in which antigen-specific T cells were expanded with peptide pools and expanded clonotypes were subsequently identified by TCR sequencing. Negative nucleocapsid antibody tests before and after vaccination confirmed that the healthy vaccine recipients had no prior SARS-CoV-2 infection. Each well held more than 1.5 million PBMCs cultured in IMDM containing approximately 5.3% human AB serum and approximately 10 IU/ml IL-2, with 10 ug/ml peptide pools added. On days 3 and 7, half of the culture medium was replaced with fresh IL-2-containing medium. After ten to eleven days of culture, CD4+ T cells were isolated by negative selection using the EasySep CD4+ T cell isolation kit. Ficoll-Paque Plus gradient centrifugation was used to isolate PBMCs from whole blood, and the isolated PBMCs were then either used fresh or cryopreserved at -140C. Triplicate wells were generally used for each culture condition.

The library was prepared using PCR. DNA from cultured CD4+ T cells underwent TCR sequencing with the Oncomine TCR Beta short-read assay at the Johns Hopkins FTIC core. Genomic DNA was extracted from the cultured CD4+ T cells with the QIAamp micro DNA kit. Oncomine TCR Beta libraries from cultured CD4+ T cells were pooled using unique dual indexes and sequenced on an Illumina iSeq 100. For the original study's pipeline: Non-productive sequences were filtered out, and CDR3s that did not start with C, did not end with F or W, or were shorter than 7 amino acids were discarded. Antigen-specific clonotypes were identified with the MANAFEST web application by comparing peptide-stimulated wells with reference and other culture wells. For a clone to be called positive, the clone needed an FDR below 0.05, an odds ratio above 5, and a productive frequency above 0.1% in at least two of three replicate wells. A clonotype was classed as cross-reactive if the clonotype showed significant expansion both in SARS-CoV-2 spike wells and in at least one common cold coronavirus spike condition. CDR3 homology was assessed with Levenshtein distances (stringdist) and unrooted phylogenetic trees (ape) in R version 3.6.1. Through fastp at Q25 and MiXCR, TCRdb rebuilt clones from the public reads, retaining in-frame beta chains. CDR3 protein sequences are deduplicated, and each keeps its most common genes and DNA. The V and J calls were determined by TCRdb, not by the authors. Here the sample has 25,000 or so distinct CDR3 sequences; around 70% occur a single time. The top ten constitute about 20% of the sample.

These data come from a study of vaccination and CD4 T cells after COVID-19 (dated by TCRdb to between 2021 and 2023). General notes on the study: In the convalescent cohort there were six males and four females, among whom were two Hispanic individuals, seven Caucasians, two Asians and one multiracial person. Two doses of either the Pfizer-BioNTech BNT162b2 vaccine (n=8) or the Moderna mRNA-1273 vaccine (n=2) were administered to participants. Post-COVID blood samples were collected from convalescent patients a median of approximately 100 days after diagnosis, with a range of about 35 to 161 days. Post-vaccine blood samples were taken a median of approximately 76 days after the second vaccine dose, with a range of roughly 13 to 250 days. The cultures were stimulated with overlapping spike peptide pools from SARS-CoV-2 and from the common cold coronaviruses HCoV-NL63, HCoV-OC43 and HCoV-229E. Control cultures received a CEFX viral epitope pool as the positive control, an HIV-1 Nef peptide pool as the negative control, or no peptide. The spike-specific CD4+ TCR repertoire was compared before and after mRNA vaccination in 10 COVID-19 convalescent patients and several infection-naive healthy vaccine recipients. Study-wide findings and limitations: The study included relatively few convalescent patients and did not analyze early timepoints after natural infection. Nearly all vaccine-specific clones in convalescent patients (304 of 307) were mono-reactive for SARS-CoV-2 spike rather than cross-reactive with common cold coronaviruses. The median number of SARS-CoV-2-reactive clonotypes rose from 20 to 25 after infection to 35 to 45 after vaccination, but the change was not significant. In convalescent patients, a median about 90% of post-vaccine SARS-CoV-2-reactive clones were detected only after vaccination, and vaccine-specific priming was suggested by this finding.

The chain uses TRBV5-1 and TRBJ2-3; no D gene can be assigned with confidence. The origin of this receptor is a human donor who received a COVID-19 vaccine. Sequenced material: CD4+ T cells from blood, cultured in vitro, taken after SARS-CoV-2 vaccination. The CDR3 region has the sequence CASSFRAAPTDTQYF. DNA sequence: TGCGCCAGCAGCTTTCGGGCGGCCCCCACAGATACGCAGTATTTT.